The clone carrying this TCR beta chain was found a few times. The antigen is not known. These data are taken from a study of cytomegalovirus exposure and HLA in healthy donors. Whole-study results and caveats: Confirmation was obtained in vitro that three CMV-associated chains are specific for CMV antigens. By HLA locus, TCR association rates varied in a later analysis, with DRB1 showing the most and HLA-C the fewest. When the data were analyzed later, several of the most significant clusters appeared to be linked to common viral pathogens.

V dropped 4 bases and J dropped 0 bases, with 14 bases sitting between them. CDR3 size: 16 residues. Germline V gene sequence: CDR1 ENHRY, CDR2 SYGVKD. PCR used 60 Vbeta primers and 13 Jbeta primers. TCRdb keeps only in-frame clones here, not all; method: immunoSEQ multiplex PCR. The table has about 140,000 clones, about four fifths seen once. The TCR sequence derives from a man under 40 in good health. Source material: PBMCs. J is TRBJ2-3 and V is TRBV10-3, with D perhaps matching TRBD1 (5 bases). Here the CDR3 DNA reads TGTGCCATCAGTGGGCAGGGCCGAACTAGCACAGATACGCAGTATTTT. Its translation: CAISGQGRTSTDTQYF.